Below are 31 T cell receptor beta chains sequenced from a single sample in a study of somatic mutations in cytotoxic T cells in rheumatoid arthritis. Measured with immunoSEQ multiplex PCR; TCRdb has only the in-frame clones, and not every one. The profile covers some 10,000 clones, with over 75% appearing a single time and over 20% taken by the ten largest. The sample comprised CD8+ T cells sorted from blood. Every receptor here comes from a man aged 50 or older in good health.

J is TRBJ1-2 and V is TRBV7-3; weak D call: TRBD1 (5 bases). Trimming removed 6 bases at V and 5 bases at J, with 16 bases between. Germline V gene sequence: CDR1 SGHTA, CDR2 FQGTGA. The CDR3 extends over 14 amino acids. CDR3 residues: CASSQDGGGYGYTF. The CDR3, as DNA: TGTGCCAGCAGTCAAGACGGGGGGGGATATGGCTACACCTTC.

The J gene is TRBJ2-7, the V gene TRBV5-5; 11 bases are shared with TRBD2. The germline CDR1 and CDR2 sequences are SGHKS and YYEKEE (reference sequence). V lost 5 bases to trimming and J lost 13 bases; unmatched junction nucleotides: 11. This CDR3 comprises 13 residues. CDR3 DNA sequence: TGTGCCAGCAGACCGGGACTAGCGGCGGGCGCTTACTTC. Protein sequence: CASRPGLAAGAYF.

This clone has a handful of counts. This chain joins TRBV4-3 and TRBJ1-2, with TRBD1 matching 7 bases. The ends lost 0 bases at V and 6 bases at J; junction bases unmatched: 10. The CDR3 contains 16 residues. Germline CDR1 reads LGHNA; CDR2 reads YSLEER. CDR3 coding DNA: TGCGCCAGCAGCCAAGATGCGGCCAGACAGGGCAATGGCTACACCTTC. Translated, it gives CASSQDAARQGNGYTF.

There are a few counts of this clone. The CDR3 here is CAWSHGTGGPYEQYF. DNA of the CDR3: TGTGCCTGGAGTCACGGGACAGGGGGCCCATACGAGCAGTACTTC. This chain connects TRBV30 to TRBJ2-7; 12 bases map to TRBD1. The V gene end was trimmed by 2 bases and the J gene end by 4 bases; junction bases not matched to a gene: 6. Germline lookup yields CDR1 GTSNPN and CDR2 SVGIG (reference sequence). This CDR3 is built from 15 residues.

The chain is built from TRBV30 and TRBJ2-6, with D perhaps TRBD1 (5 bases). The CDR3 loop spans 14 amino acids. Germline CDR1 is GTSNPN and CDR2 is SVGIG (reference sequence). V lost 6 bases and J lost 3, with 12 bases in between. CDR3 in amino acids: CACRRGSGANVLTF. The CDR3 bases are TGTGCCTGTAGAAGGGGAAGTGGGGCCAACGTCCTGACTTTC.

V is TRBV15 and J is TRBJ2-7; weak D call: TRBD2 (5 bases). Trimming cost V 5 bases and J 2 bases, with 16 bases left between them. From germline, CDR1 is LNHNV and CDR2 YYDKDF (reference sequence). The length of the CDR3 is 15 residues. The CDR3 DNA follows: TGTGCCACCAGCCCGGGCCCCCCGGGGACCTACGAGCAGTACTTC. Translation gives CATSPGPPGTYEQYF.

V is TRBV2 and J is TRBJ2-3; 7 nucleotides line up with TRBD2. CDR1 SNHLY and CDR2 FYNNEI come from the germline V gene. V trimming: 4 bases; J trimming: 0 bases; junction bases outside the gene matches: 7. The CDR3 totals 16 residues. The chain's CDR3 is CASSGSLAASTDTQYF. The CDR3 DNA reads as TGTGCCAGCAGTGGATCCCTAGCGGCTAGCACAGATACGCAGTATTTT.

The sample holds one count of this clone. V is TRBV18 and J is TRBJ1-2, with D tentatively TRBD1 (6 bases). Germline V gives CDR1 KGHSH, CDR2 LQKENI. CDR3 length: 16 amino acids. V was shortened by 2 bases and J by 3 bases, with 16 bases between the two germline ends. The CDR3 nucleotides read TGTGCCAGCTCACCAGGCCCCCGGACAGACTACTATGGCTACACCTTC. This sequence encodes CASSPGPRTDYYGYTF. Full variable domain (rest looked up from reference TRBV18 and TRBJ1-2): NAGVMQNPRHLVRRRGQEARLRCSPMKGHSHVYWYRQLPEEGLKFMVYLQKENIIDESGMPKERFSAEFPKEGPSILRIQQVVRGDSAAYFCASSPGPRTDYYGYTFGSGTRLTVV.

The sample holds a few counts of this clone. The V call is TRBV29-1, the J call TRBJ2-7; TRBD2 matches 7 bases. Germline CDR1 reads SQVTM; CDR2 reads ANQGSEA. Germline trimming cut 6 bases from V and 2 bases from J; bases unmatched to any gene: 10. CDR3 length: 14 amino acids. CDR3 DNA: TGCAGCGTCATTGCGGGGGTGGCAGCCTACGAGCAGTACTTC. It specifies CSVIAGVAAYEQYF.

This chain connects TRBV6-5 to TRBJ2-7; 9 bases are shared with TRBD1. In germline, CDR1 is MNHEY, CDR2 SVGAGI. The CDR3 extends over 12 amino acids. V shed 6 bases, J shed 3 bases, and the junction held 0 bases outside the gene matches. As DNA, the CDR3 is TGTGCCAGCAGGGACAGGGGCTACGAGCAGTACTTC. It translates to CASRDRGYEQYF.

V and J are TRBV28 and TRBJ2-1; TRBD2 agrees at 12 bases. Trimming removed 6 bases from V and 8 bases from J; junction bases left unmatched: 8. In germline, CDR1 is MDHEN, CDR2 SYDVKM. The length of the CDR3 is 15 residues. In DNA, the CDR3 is TGTGCCAGCAGACTTGCTAGCGGGAGGGGTCATGAGCAGTTCTTC. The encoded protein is CASRLASGRGHEQFF.

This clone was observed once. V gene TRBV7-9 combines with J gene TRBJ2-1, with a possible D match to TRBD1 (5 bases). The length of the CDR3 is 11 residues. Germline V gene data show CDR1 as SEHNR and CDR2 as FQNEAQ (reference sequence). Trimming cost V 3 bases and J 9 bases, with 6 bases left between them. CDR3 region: CASSLGREQFF. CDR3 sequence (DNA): TGTGCCAGCAGCTTGGGGCGTGAGCAGTTCTTC.

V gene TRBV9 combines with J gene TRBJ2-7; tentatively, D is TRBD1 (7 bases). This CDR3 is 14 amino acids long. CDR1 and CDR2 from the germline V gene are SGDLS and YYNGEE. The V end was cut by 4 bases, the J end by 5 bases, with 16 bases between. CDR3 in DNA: TGTGCCAGCAGCTTAGGCAGGGGGGTTGACGAGCAGTACTTC. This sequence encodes CASSLGRGVDEQYF.

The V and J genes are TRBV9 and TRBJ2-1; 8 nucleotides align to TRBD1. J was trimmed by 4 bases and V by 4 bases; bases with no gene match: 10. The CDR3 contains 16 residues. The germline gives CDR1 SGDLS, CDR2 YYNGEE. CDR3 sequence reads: CASSTQMTGVYNEQFF. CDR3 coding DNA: TGTGCCAGCAGCACACAAATGACAGGGGTTTACAATGAGCAGTTCTTC.

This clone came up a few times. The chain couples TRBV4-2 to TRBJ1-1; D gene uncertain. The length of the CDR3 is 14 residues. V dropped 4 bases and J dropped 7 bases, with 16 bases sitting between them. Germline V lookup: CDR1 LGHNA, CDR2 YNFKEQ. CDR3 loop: CASSPITKGGEAFF. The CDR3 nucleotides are TGTGCCAGCAGCCCTATAACAAAGGGAGGTGAAGCTTTCTTT.

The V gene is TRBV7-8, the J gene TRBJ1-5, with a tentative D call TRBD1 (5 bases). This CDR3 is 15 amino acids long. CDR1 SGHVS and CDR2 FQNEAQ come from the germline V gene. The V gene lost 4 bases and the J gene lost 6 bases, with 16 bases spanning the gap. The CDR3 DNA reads TGTGCCAGCAGCTCACTCGGGGGAAAGGGTCAGCCCCAGCATTTT. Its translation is CASSSLGGKGQPQHF.

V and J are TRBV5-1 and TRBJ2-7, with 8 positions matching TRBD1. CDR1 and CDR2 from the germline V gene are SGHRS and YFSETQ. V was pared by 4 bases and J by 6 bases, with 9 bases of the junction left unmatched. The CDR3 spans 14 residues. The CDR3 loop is CASSNQGALSEQYF. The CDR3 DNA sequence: TGCGCCAGCAGCAACCAGGGGGCCCTGAGCGAGCAGTACTTC.

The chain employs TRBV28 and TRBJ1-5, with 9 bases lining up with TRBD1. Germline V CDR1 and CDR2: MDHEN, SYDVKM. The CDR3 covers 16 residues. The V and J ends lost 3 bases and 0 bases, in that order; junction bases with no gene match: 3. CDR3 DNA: TGTGCCAGCAGTTTGGGACAGGGATTTAGCAATCAGCCCCAGCATTTT. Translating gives CASSLGQGFSNQPQHF.

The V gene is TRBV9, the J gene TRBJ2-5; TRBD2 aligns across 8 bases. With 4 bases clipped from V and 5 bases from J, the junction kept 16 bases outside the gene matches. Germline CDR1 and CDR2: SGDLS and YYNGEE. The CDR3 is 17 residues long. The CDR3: CASSPRGAGGRRETQYF. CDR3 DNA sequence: TGTGCCAGCAGCCCCCGTGGGGCGGGGGGCCGTCGCGAGACCCAGTACTTC.

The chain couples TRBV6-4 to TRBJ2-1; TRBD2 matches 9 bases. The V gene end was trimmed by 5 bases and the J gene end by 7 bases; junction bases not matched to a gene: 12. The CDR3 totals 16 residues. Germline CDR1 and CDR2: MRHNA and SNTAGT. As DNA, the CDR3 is TGTGCCAGCAGTCCATTAGCGGGGGCCGGGTATAATGAGCAGTTCTTC. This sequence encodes CASSPLAGAGYNEQFF.

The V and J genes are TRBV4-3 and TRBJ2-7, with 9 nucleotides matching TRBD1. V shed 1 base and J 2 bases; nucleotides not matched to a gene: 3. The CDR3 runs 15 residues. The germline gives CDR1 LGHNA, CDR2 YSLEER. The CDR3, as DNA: TGCGCCAGCAGCCAAGGGACAGGGGAGACCTACGAGCAGTACTTC. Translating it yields CASSQGTGETYEQYF.

The CDR3 DNA is TGTGCCAGCAGTTTAACGGGGCAGCCCCAGCATTTT. Protein: CASSLTGQPQHF. The V call is TRBV27, the J call TRBJ1-5; D gene ambiguous. This CDR3 has 12 amino acids. V gave up 2 bases and J gave up 7 bases, with 6 bases separating them. Germline values: CDR1 MNHEY, CDR2 SMNVEV (reference sequence).

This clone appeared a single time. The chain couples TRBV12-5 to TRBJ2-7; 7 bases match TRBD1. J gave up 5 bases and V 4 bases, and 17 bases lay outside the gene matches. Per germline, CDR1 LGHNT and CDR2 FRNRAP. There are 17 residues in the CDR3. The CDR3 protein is CASGSPSHRQGSHEQYF. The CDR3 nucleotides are TGTGCTAGTGGTTCTCCTTCCCATCGACAGGGTTCCCACGAGCAGTACTTC. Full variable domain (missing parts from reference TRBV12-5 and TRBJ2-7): DARVTQTPRHKVTEMGQEVTMRCQPILGHNTVFWYRQTMMQGLELLAYFRNRAPLDDSGMPKDRFSAEMPDATLATLKIQPSEPRDSAVYFCASGSPSHRQGSHEQYFGPGTRLTVT.

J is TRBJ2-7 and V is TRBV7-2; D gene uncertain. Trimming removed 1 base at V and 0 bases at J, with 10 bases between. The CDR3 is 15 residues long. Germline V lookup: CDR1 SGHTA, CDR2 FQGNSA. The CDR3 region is CASSLGQIRSYEQYF. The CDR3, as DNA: TGTGCCAGCAGCTTAGGTCAGATCCGCTCCTACGAGCAGTACTTC.

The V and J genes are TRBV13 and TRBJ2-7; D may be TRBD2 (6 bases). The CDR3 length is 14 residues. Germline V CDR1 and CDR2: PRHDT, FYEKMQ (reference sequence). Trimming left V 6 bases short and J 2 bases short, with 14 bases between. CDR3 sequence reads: CASRPNGGAYEQYF. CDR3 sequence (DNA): TGTGCCAGCAGGCCTAACGGGGGAGCCTACGAGCAGTACTTC.

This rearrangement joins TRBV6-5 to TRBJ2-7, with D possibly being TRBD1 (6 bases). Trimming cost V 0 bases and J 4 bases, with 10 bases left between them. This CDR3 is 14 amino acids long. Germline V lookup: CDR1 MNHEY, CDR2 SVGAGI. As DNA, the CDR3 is TGTGCCAGCAGTTACTCACAGGGCCGTTACGAGCAGTACTTC. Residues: CASSYSQGRYEQYF.

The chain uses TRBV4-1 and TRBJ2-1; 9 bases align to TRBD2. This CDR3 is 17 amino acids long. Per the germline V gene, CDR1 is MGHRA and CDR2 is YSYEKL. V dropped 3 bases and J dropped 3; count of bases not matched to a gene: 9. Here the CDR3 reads CASSQAPRLADYNEQFF. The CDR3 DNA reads TGCGCCAGCAGCCAGGCACCGAGACTAGCGGACTACAATGAGCAGTTCTTC.

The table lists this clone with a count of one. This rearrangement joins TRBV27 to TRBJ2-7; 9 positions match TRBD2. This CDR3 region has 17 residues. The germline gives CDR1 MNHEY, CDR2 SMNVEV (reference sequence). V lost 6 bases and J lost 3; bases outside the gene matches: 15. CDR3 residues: CASRDTSGFNIVYEQYF. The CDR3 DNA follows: TGTGCCAGCAGGGATACTAGCGGGTTTAACATAGTCTACGAGCAGTACTTC.

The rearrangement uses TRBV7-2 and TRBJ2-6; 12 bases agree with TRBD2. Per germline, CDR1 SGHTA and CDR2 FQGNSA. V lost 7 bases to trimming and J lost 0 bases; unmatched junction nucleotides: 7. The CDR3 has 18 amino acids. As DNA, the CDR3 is TGTGCCAGCACCCGCACTAGCGGGAGGTTCTCTGGGGCCAACGTCCTGACTTTC. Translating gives CASTRTSGRFSGANVLTF.

The CDR3 loop is CATSGGLRGRAETQYF. The CDR3 DNA sequence: TGTGCCACCAGCGGGGGTCTCAGGGGGCGCGCAGAGACCCAGTACTTC. The gene calls are TRBV15 and TRBJ2-5, with TRBD1 matching over 8 bases. Germline CDR1 is LNHNV and CDR2 is YYDKDF (reference sequence). The length of the CDR3 is 16 residues. V was clipped by 5 bases and J by 4 bases; unmatched bases: 12.

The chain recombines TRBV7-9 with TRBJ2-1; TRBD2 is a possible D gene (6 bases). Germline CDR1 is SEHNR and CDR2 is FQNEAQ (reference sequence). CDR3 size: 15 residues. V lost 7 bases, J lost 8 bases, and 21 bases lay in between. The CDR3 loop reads CASITSGLSFYEQFF. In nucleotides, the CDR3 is TGTGCCAGCATCACCTCGGGACTGAGTTTCTATGAGCAGTTCTTC.